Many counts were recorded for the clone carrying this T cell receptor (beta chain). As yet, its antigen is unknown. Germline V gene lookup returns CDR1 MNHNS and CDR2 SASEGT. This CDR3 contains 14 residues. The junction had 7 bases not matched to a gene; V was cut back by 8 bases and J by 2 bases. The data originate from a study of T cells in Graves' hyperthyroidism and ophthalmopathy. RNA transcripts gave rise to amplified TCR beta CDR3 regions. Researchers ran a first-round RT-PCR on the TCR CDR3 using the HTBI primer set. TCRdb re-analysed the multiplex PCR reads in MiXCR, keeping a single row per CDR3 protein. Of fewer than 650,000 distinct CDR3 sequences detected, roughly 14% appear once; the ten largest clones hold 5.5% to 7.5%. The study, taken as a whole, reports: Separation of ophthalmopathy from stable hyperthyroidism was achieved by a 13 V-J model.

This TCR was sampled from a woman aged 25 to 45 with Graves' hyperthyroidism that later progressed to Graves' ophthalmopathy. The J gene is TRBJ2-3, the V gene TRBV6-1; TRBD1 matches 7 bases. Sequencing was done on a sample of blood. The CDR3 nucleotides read TGTGCCAGCCGGGCAGGGGGTTCCACAGATACGCAGTATTTT. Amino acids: CASRAGGSTDTQYF.